This T cell receptor beta chain was found in a study of blood T cells in healthy people across ages. Sample-barcoded 5' priming and a J-beta primer mix drove a second PCR of roughly 6 to 12 cycles. MiXCR was run by TCRdb on the 5' RACE reads, yielding one entry per CDR3 protein. There are about 770,000 distinct CDR3 sequences in the sample; 40% to 50% occur only once, and around 18% lies in the top ten. The CDR3 length is 15 residues. The V segment lost 4 bases and the J segment 2 bases; nucleotides outside the gene matches: 5. CDR1 is SGHNT, CDR2 YYREEE, per germline (reference sequence). This clonotype has at least ten counts.

This chain links TRBV5-4 with TRBJ2-7; 11 bases line up with TRBD1. Material: blood. The sequence was obtained from a man aged 55 to 70 in good health. This CDR3 reads CASSMDRGLTYEQYF. CDR3 DNA: TGTGCCAGCAGCATGGACAGGGGGCTCACCTACGAGCAGTACTTC.